This is a list of T cell receptor beta chains from one sample in a study of neoadjuvant anti-PD-1 for oral cavity cancer. This table comes from immunoSEQ multiplex PCR, and its TCRdb copy is limited to in-frame clones, with some not included. This repertoire shows around 70,000 clones, roughly 84% found once; its top ten account for more than 3%. The specimen comprised PBMCs, sampled after nivolumab (anti-PD-1) treatment. These receptors came from a person between 35 and 79 years old with oral cavity squamous cell carcinoma. CDR3s include the opening cysteine and the closing phenylalanine or tryptophan. A D gene is named only where the DNA matches it firmly. Size is omitted from some rows. Given values are once, few, many or a class for expanded clones.

J gene | D gene | V gene | clone size | CDR3 DNA | CDR3 protein
TRBJ2-7 | TRBD1 | TRBV7-8 | NA | TGTGCCAGCAGCTTAGCCCCCAGGGGGAGCTACGAGCAGTACTTC | CASSLAPRGSYEQYF
TRBJ2-7 | TRBD1 | TRBV4-1 | NA | TGCGCCAGCAGCCAAGCCCGGGACAGACACTACGAGCAGTACTTC | CASSQARDRHYEQYF
TRBJ1-4 | NA | TRBV6-1 | NA | TGTGCCAGCAGTGAACAGGGGATAGGTGAAAAACTGTTTTTT | CASSEQGIGEKLFF
TRBJ1-5 | NA | TRBV19 | NA | TGTGCCAGTAGGGAAGCGGTGGCATCCGATAGCAATCAGCCCCAGCATTTT | CASREAVASDSNQPQHF
TRBJ2-6 | NA | TRBV6-5 | once | TGTGCCAGCAGTTACTCAGGGTCAACTGGGGCCAACGTCCTGACTTTC | CASSYSGSTGANVLTF
TRBJ2-7 | TRBD2 | TRBV5-1 | NA | TGCGCCAGCAGGTCGGAGGGCTGGTTGACTAGCGGTAACTCCTACGAGCAGTACTTC | CASRSEGWLTSGNSYEQYF
TRBJ1-5 | TRBD1 | TRBV10-1 | NA | TGCGCCAGCAGTGAGCGGAAACTGCAGGGACAGGGGCTTTGTCAGCCCCAGCATTTT | CASSERKLQGQGLCQPQHF
TRBJ2-2 | TRBD1 | TRBV9 | NA | TGTGCCAGCAGCCCCCAGGGACAGGGGTTCACCGGGGAGCTGTTTTTT | CASSPQGQGFTGELFF
TRBJ1-1 | NA | TRBV7-9 | NA | TGTGCCAGCAGCTTACAGGGGCGCACTGAAGCTTTCTTT | CASSLQGRTEAFF
TRBJ2-7 | NA | TRBV5-6 | NA | TGTGCCAGCAGCATTGGAGGACTCCAGGCCTACGAGCAGTACTTC | CASSIGGLQAYEQYF
TRBJ2-7 | NA | TRBV27 | NA | TGTGCCAGCAAAGGGTTGGGCGAGCAGTACTTC | CASKGLGEQYF
TRBJ2-5 | TRBD2 | TRBV27 | NA | TGTGCCAGCAGTACGATTACTAGCGGGCAAGAGACCCAGTACTTC | CASSTITSGQETQYF
TRBJ1-1 | NA | TRBV5-6 | NA | TGTGCCAGCAGCTTGGCACCATGGGGGGGGTTGTCCACTGAAGCTTTCTTT | CASSLAPWGGLSTEAFF
TRBJ1-1 | NA | TRBV5-4 | NA | TGTGCCAGCAGCCACTACGACAGCTCTAGGGCTGAAGCTTTCTTT | CASSHYDSSRAEAFF
TRBJ2-7 | NA | TRBV12-5 | NA | TGTGCTAGTGGCCGTAGCGGCTCCTACGAGCAGTACTTC | CASGRSGSYEQYF
TRBJ1-2 | TRBD1 | TRBV28 | NA | TGTGCCAGCAGTCCACTCCCAGGGGGCGCAACATGGGGCAACACCTTC | CASSPLPGGATWGNTF
TRBJ1-1 | NA | TRBV28 | NA | TGTGCCAGCAGACGAGCGGGGGTGAACACTGAAGCTTTCTTT | CASRRAGVNTEAFF
TRBJ2-1 | NA | TRBV9 | NA | TGTGCCAGCAGCGTAGTAACCCCCCGTGGCGATGAGCAGTTCTTC | CASSVVTPRGDEQFF
TRBJ2-2 | NA | TRBV29-1 | NA | TGCTGCTGCGCAGCCACCGGGGAGCTGTTTTTT | CCCAATGELFF
TRBJ2-5 | TRBD2 | TRBV14 | NA | TGTGCCAGCAGCCGGGGACTAGCGGGAGGAGGAAGGCAAGAGACCCAGTACTTC | CASSRGLAGGGRQETQYF